The 21 T cell receptor beta chains in this list originate from one sample, sequenced in a study of shared clonotypes between healthy human individuals. Measured with immunoSEQ multiplex PCR; TCRdb has only the in-frame clones, and not every one. The table shows 95,000 to 120,000 clones, with about 63% occurring only once. Sequencing was carried out using memory CD8+ T cells sorted from blood. Subset indicated: CD45RO+ cells pooled with CCR7-negative TemRA cells. These TCRs come from a woman under 40 in good health.

The V and J genes are TRBV7-3 and TRBJ2-2, with 11 bases lining up with TRBD2. CDR1 SGHTA and CDR2 FQGTGA come from the germline V gene. The CDR3 consists of 16 residues. Unmatched junction bases numbered 4, after V lost 1 base and J lost 6 bases. The CDR3, as DNA: TGTGCCAGCAGCTTAAGGGGACTAGCGGTATCCGGGGAGCTGTTTTTT. This codes for CASSLRGLAVSGELFF.

Only one count was recorded for this clone. The chain has TRBV27 and TRBJ2-2; 14 positions match TRBD2. This CDR3 is built from 16 residues. The V segment lost 5 bases and the J segment 11 bases; nucleotides outside the gene matches: 10. CDR1 is MNHEY, CDR2 SMNVEV, per germline (reference sequence). The CDR3 loop reads CASSALGLAGVGELFF. CDR3 DNA sequence: TGTGCCAGCAGTGCCCTGGGACTAGCGGGAGTAGGAGAGCTGTTTTTT.

The chain employs TRBV5-1 and TRBJ2-7, with TRBD1 matching 7 bases. Trimming at V came to 2 bases and at J to 3 bases, leaving 14 bases not matched to a gene. CDR3 length: 17 residues. Germline CDR1 is SGHRS and CDR2 is YFSETQ. The CDR3 region is CASSLHRTGLAFYEQYF. In DNA, the CDR3 is TGCGCCAGCAGCTTACACAGGACAGGTCTGGCCTTCTACGAGCAGTACTTC.

Only a few counts were recorded for this clone. The chain recombines TRBV5-1 with TRBJ1-1, with 8 bases identical to TRBD1. CDR1 SGHRS and CDR2 YFSETQ come from the germline V gene. This CDR3 comprises 16 residues. J lost 4 bases, V lost 0 bases, and 8 bases had no gene match. Written as DNA, the CDR3 is TGCGCCAGCAGCTTGGCCGGCAGGGGGCTGGGCACTGAAGCTTTCTTT. It encodes CASSLAGRGLGTEAFF. Full variable domain (remainder filled in from reference TRBV5-1 and TRBJ1-1): KAGVTQTPRYLIKTRGQQVTLSCSPISGHRSVSWYQQTPGQGLQFLFEYFSETQRNKGNFPGRFSGRQFSNSRSEMNVSTLELGDSALYLCASSLAGRGLGTEAFFGQGTRLTVV.

The genes are TRBV2 and TRBJ2-3; possibly TRBD2 for D (6 bases). The germline V gene has CDR1 SNHLY and CDR2 FYNNEI. CDR3 length: 14 residues. Trimming cost V 6 bases and J 4 bases, with 14 bases left between them. CDR3 protein: CASRQEGRADTQYF. The CDR3 nucleotides read TGTGCCAGCAGACAGGAGGGCCGTGCAGATACGCAGTATTTT.

This chain joins TRBV19 and TRBJ1-1; maybe TRBD1 (5 bases). The CDR3 is 16 amino acids. Germline CDR1 and CDR2: LNHDA and SQIVND (reference sequence). Trimming took 5 bases from V and 3 from J, leaving 19 bases between them. The CDR3 coding sequence is TGTGCCAGTAGTCCCTACCCGGGGGACTTGGACACTGAAGCTTTCTTT. It codes for CASSPYPGDLDTEAFF.

The CDR3 DNA sequence: TGTGCCACCAGCAGACTAGCGGGAGGCCCCTACGAGCAGTACTTC. Protein sequence: CATSRLAGGPYEQYF. The chain uses TRBV15 and TRBJ2-7; TRBD2 matches 11 bases. The CDR3 covers 15 residues. Trimming at V came to 2 bases and at J to 2 bases, leaving 2 bases not matched to a gene. CDR1 is LNHNV and CDR2 is YYDKDF in the germline V gene (reference sequence).

This clone showed up just a few times. The chain uses TRBV28 and TRBJ1-4, with D possibly being TRBD1 (5 bases). This CDR3 region has 15 residues. Germline V gene sequence: CDR1 MDHEN, CDR2 SYDVKM. V lost 7 bases and J lost 0, with 12 bases in between. CDR3 in amino acids: CASNKGAATNEKLFF. The CDR3 DNA sequence: TGTGCCAGCAATAAAGGGGCCGCAACTAATGAAAAACTGTTTTTT.

The gene calls are TRBV30 and TRBJ2-7; 10 bases agree with TRBD2. The germline V gene has CDR1 GTSNPN and CDR2 SVGIG (reference sequence). Losses at the gene ends were 2 bases for V and 7 bases for J; bases not matched to a gene: 11. The CDR3 is 15 residues long. Here the CDR3 DNA reads TGTGCCTGGAGTAAGGGGTCTAGCGGGAGTTGGGAGCAGTACTTC. It yields the protein CAWSKGSSGSWEQYF.

CDR3: CASSANRGTEAFF. The CDR3 DNA reads as TGTGCCAGCAGTGCCAATAGGGGGACTGAAGCTTTCTTT. The rearrangement links TRBV25-1 to TRBJ1-1, with D perhaps matching TRBD1 (6 bases). The length of the CDR3 is 13 residues. Germline V gene data show CDR1 as MGHDK and CDR2 as SYGVNS. V dropped 4 bases and J dropped 5 bases, with 11 bases sitting between them.

J is TRBJ1-1 and V is TRBV16; TRBD1 matches at 9 bases. This CDR3 comprises 14 residues. Germline V gene data show CDR1 as KGHSY and CDR2 as FQNENV. V was clipped by 1 base and J by 7 bases; unmatched bases: 4. CDR3 in amino acids: CASSQLGTGIEAFF. In nucleotides, the CDR3 is TGTGCCAGCAGCCAATTGGGGACAGGGATTGAAGCTTTCTTT. The full variable domain, rest sourced from reference TRBV16 and TRBJ1-1, is GEEVAQTPKHLVRGEGQKAKLYCAPIKGHSYVFWYQQVLKNEFKFLISFQNENVFDETGMPKERFSAKCLPNSPCSLEIQATKLEDSAVYFCASSQLGTGIEAFFGQGTRLTVV.

The chain uses TRBV9 and TRBJ1-1, with D unclear. The CDR3 is made up of 13 amino acids. Germline values: CDR1 SGDLS, CDR2 YYNGEE. Trimming took off 6 bases at V and 4 bases at J, with 13 bases between the two ends. The CDR3 coding sequence is TGTGCCAGCACCTACATGGGCCCCACTGAAGCTTTCTTT. Its protein product is CASTYMGPTEAFF.

The CDR3 DNA reads as TGTGCCAGCAGCTTATCTAGCGTAACTAGCACAGATACGCAGTATTTT. Amino acids: CASSLSSVTSTDTQYF. This chain uses TRBV7-8 with TRBJ2-3; TRBD2 is a possible D gene (6 bases). The length of the CDR3 is 16 residues. Trimming removed 2 bases from V and 0 bases from J, with 12 bases in between. Germline V gene lookup returns CDR1 SGHVS and CDR2 FQNEAQ.

CDR3 loop: CASSDTTGGGSQPQHF. The CDR3 DNA is TGTGCCAGCAGTGATACGACAGGGGGCGGGAGTCAGCCCCAGCATTTT. The V call is TRBV6-1, the J call TRBJ1-5; 10 bases fit TRBD1. CDR3 length equals 16 residues. J lost 6 bases, V lost 3 bases, and 8 bases had no gene match. The germline V gene encodes CDR1 MNHNS and CDR2 SASEGT.

This chain links TRBV25-1 with TRBJ2-1; D not resolved. The CDR3 has 13 residues. V was cut by 4 bases and J by 8 bases, with 12 bases left in between. Looked up from germline, CDR1 is MGHDK and CDR2 is SYGVNS. CDR3 protein: CASSGSLVDEQFF. The CDR3 nucleotides read TGTGCCAGCAGTGGCTCTCTGGTAGATGAGCAGTTCTTC.

CDR3 bases: TGTGCCAGCAGCGTAGGGCGTTCACCCCTCCACTTT. The encoded protein is CASSVGRSPLHF. The chain combines TRBV9 with TRBJ1-6; D is unresolved. CDR1 SGDLS and CDR2 YYNGEE come from the germline V gene. The CDR3 has 12 residues. V lost 0 bases to trimming and J lost 9 bases, with 4 bases between them.

J is TRBJ2-5 and V is TRBV28; 10 bases are shared with TRBD2. V lost 2 bases, J lost 1 base, and 4 bases stayed unmatched. Looked up from germline, CDR1 is MDHEN and CDR2 is SYDVKM. The CDR3 is 16 amino acids. The CDR3 nucleotides read TGTGCCAGCAGTTTACTAGCGGGAGTCCCCCAAGAGACCCAGTACTTC. Translation: CASSLLAGVPQETQYF.

The rearrangement uses TRBV7-9 and TRBJ2-2; D not resolved. The germline V and J ends were trimmed by 5 bases and 9 bases, with 10 bases remaining between them. CDR3 length equals 12 residues. Per the germline V gene, CDR1 is SEHNR and CDR2 is FQNEAQ (reference sequence). CDR3 nucleotides: TGTGCCAGCAGCAACTATCTCAGGGAGCTGTTTTTT. Its translation: CASSNYLRELFF.

At least ten counts were recorded for this clone. The gene calls are TRBV7-8 and TRBJ2-3; the match to TRBD2 covers 10 bases. The CDR3 extends over 15 amino acids. Germline V lookup: CDR1 SGHVS, CDR2 FQNEAQ. The junction had 8 bases not matched to a gene; V was cut back by 4 bases and J by 7 bases. The CDR3 loop reads CASSWSGTSAYTQYF. The CDR3 nucleotides read TGTGCCAGCAGCTGGAGCGGGACTAGCGCATATACGCAGTATTTT. Full variable domain (remainder filled in from reference TRBV7-8 and TRBJ2-3): GAGVSQSPRYKVAKRGQDVALRCDPISGHVSLFWYQQALGQGPEFLTYFQNEAQLDKSGLPSDRFFAERPEGSVSTLKIQRTQQEDSAVYLCASSWSGTSAYTQYFGPGTRLTVL.

The chain is built from TRBV11-3 and TRBJ2-1; 13 positions match TRBD2. Germline trimming cut 5 bases from V and 5 bases from J; bases unmatched to any gene: 3. CDR3 size: 15 residues. Germline assignment: CDR1 SGHNT and CDR2 YENEEA. This CDR3 reads CASSPGLAGDNEQFF. Here the CDR3 DNA reads TGTGCCAGCAGCCCCGGACTAGCGGGAGACAATGAGCAGTTCTTC.

The chain combines TRBV28 with TRBJ1-2; D unresolved. Germline V gives CDR1 MDHEN, CDR2 SYDVKM. The CDR3 has 10 amino acids. The CDR3 nucleotides are TGTGCTTCTTCAGGATTAGGCTACACCTTC. Translated, it gives CASSGLGYTF.